The entry below gives a single TCR beta chain sequence along with its context. What it recognizes is unknown. TCRdb re-called the 5' RACE reads, yielding one record per CDR3 amino acid sequence without DNA. The sample has about 260,000 distinct CDR3 sequences. Per germline, CDR1 DFQATT and CDR2 SNEGSKA (reference sequence). This CDR3 spans 15 amino acids. The data are from a study of T cells expressing NK-cell markers. Study-wide background: The sequencing cohort of eight donors included seven HCMV-seropositive individuals and one seronegative individual.

Points from the study as a whole: Of CD8+ T cells, about 1.0-8% belonged to dominant NKG2C+ clonotypes in roughly six donors. Expanded NKG2C+ T cell clones were not confirmed as HCMV-specific.

Specimen: blood T cells: a sorted CD56 or NKG2C T cell subset, CD4+ or CD8+ T cells, or bulk PBMC T cells (not recorded which). The receptor comes from a young man in good health. The genes are TRBV20-1 and TRBJ2-3. CDR3 residues: CSARDVSSSTDTQYF.